A single sample gave rise to the 4 T cell receptor beta chains below, sequenced in a study of Ad26.COV2.S vaccination and SARS-CoV-2 variants. Regarding treatment: over 15 received Ad26.COV2.S at low or high dose, single or two shots; 5 received placebo; per-sample allocation not given. Repertoires come from day 63 after the first vaccine or placebo injection. Some clones are missing from TCRdb's copy, which holds only in-frame ones; the method was immunoSEQ multiplex PCR. The sample has fewer than 900,000 clones, roughly 90% seen once; the top ten hold about 1.5%. This specimen was peripheral blood, taken in a trial of Ad26.COV2.S vaccine versus placebo. All receptors derive from a person aged 18-60 years who received the Ad26.COV2.S COVID-19 vaccine or a placebo.

This clone has more than one count but fewer than ten. The chain is built from TRBV4-3 and TRBJ1-2; D is ambiguous. This CDR3 is 15 amino acids long. V was trimmed by 4 bases and J by 0 bases, leaving 12 bases between them. Germline V lookup: CDR1 LGHNA, CDR2 YSLEER. CDR3 sequence: CASSPIAGTNYGYTF. CDR3 nucleotides: TGCGCCAGCAGCCCAATTGCCGGGACTAACTATGGCTACACCTTC.

The count of this clone is one. The J gene is TRBJ2-7, the V gene TRBV2, with TRBD1 matching over 7 bases. After removal of 1 base from V and 0 bases from J, the junction contained 9 bases not matched to a gene. Germline V lookup: CDR1 SNHLY, CDR2 FYNNEI. The CDR3 has 17 amino acids. For the CDR3, the DNA is TGTGCCAGCAGTGAAGACCCGGGACAGCCGGTCTCCTACGAGCAGTACTTC. The encoded protein is CASSEDPGQPVSYEQYF.

CDR3 sequence: CASSRGLAAHSWETQYF. As DNA, the CDR3 is TGTGCCAGCAGCCGGGGACTAGCGGCTCACTCTTGGGAGACCCAGTACTTC. The chain recombines TRBV14 with TRBJ2-5, with TRBD2 identical over 11 bases. The CDR3 consists of 17 residues. Trimming took 4 bases from V and 5 from J; bases not matched to a gene: 12. The germline CDR1 and CDR2 sequences are SGHDN and FVKESK.

V and J are TRBV27 and TRBJ1-1; D may be TRBD1 (5 bases). Trimming took 0 bases from V and 3 from J, leaving 11 bases between them. The CDR3 has 15 amino acids. CDR1 and CDR2 (germline): MNHEY, SMNVEV (reference sequence). CDR3 bases: TGTGCCAGCAGTTTATCGAATACGGGGGACACTGAAGCTTTCTTT. This gives the protein CASSLSNTGDTEAFF.